The present entry profiles one TCR beta chain with its context. The antigen it binds to is not known. No much larger clone exists at a distance of one base, and base qualities are not known. Per the germline V gene, SGDLS is the CDR1 and YYNGEE is the CDR2. The CDR3 measures 15 amino acids from cysteine to phenylalanine. Only CDR3 DNA remains: 45 bases, in frame from the first base. Trimmed from V: 4 bases; trimmed from J: 9 bases; junction bases lacking a gene match: 10. TCRbeta CDR3 regions were amplified from genomic DNA using the immunoSEQ Assay, a bias-controlled multiplex PCR. In the original analysis: The number of nucleated cells in each sample was estimated from the amplification of reference gene primers within the assay. To quantify the absolute abundance of each unique TCRbeta CDR3 rearrangement, sequence reads were collapsed and filtered. Productive Simpson clonality was computed per sample as the square root of Simpson's diversity index over productive rearrangements. TCRdb holds this immuneACCESS table with in-frame rearrangements only. Some clones are missing; in checked studies, unresolved V genes explain under half, and the rest has no known cause. V, J and clone size reflect that table, while D and trimming were determined from the DNA. The sample yields about 80,000 clones; approximately 80% were counted once. In total, the top ten clones hold about an eighth of the sample.

This sample is part of a study of blood T cell repertoires in COVID-19 (dated by TCRdb to about 2020). Regarding the research as a whole: The collaborator samples originated in the United States, Italy and Spain and spanned the acute and convalescent phases of COVID-19. The material from the prospective study consisted of cDNA or gDNA derived from T cells, B-cell-depleted T cells, or PBMCs. The dataset comprised deeply sampled blood TCRbeta repertoires from subjects exposed to, actively infected with, or recovered from COVID-19. The repertoires were released in a freely available public database intended as a resource for research on the immune response to SARS-CoV-2. The samples were drawn from the first 160 participants of the ongoing ImmuneRACE study and from over a thousand subjects provided by 6 global collaborators. The sample metadata nearly always contained a de-identified subject ID, COVID-19 status, age in years and sex. Where HLA class I and class II types were available, the types were taken from metadata supplied by the sample provider, not from assay-based typing.

What the research found in general, with its limitations: The quantity of clinical and demographic metadata differed by source and by participant and was supplied without curation.

Each collaborating institution followed its own protocols to collect whole blood in K2EDTA tubes. Collaborator samples were shipped for TCRbeta analysis as frozen whole blood, isolated PBMCs, or DNA extracted from either sample type. Material: peripheral blood. This TCR derives from a man aged 80 or over with acute or convalescent COVID-19. The rearranged chain carries TRBV9 and TRBJ2-1; 10 of the junction bases match TRBD2. The CDR3 region reads CASSNSGGPGGEQFF. The DNA reads as follows: TGTGCCAGCAGCAATAGCGGGGGGCCAGGAGGTGAGCAGTTCTTC.